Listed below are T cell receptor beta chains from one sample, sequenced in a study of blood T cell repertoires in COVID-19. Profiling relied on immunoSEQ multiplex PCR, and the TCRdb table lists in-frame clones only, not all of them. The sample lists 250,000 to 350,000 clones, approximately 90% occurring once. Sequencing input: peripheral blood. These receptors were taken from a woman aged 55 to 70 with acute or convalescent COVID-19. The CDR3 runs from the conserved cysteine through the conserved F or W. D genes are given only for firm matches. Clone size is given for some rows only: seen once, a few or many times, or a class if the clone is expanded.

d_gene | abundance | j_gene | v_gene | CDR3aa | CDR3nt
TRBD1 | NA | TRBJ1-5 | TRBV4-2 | CASGQGDQPQHF | TGTGCCAGCGGTCAGGGGGATCAGCCCCAGCATTTT
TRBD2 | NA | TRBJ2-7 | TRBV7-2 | CASSLAGGESLSSYEQYF | TGTGCCAGCAGCTTAGCGGGGGGGGAGAGTCTTTCGTCCTACGAGCAGTACTTC
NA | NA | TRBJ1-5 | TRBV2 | CASSEGQIQAPQHF | TGTGCCAGCAGTGAAGGCCAGATTCAGGCGCCCCAGCATTTT
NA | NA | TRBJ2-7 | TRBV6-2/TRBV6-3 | CASSNGGVGPLQQYF | TGTGCCAGCAGCAACGGGGGAGTTGGGCCCCTCCAGCAGTACTTC
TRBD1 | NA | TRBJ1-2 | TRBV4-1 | CASSQTGFYGYTF | TGCGCCAGCAGCCAGACAGGGTTCTATGGCTACACCTTC
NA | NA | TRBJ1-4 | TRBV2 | CANAEQGMSEKLFF | TGTGCCAACGCCGAACAGGGTATGAGCGAAAAACTGTTTTTT
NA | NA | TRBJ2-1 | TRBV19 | CASSASGGEQFF | TGTGCCAGTAGTGCCTCAGGGGGGGAGCAGTTCTTC
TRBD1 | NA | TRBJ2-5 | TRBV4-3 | CASSQQTGGFETQYF | TGCGCCAGCAGCCAACAGACAGGGGGCTTTGAGACCCAGTACTTC
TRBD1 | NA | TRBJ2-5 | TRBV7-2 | CASSPGGQAQETQYF | TGTGCCAGCAGTCCAGGGGGACAGGCTCAAGAGACCCAGTACTTC
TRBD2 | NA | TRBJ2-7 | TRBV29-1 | CSFRNGPFAGGPDEQYF | TGCAGCTTCCGAAATGGGCCCTTTGCGGGAGGGCCGGACGAGCAGTACTTC
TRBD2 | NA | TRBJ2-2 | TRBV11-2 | CASSSGLAGNTGELFF | TGTGCCAGCAGTTCAGGACTAGCGGGGAACACCGGGGAGCTGTTTTTT
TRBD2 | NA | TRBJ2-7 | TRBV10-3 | CAISEGTSGTFLSYEQYF | TGTGCCATCAGTGAGGGGACTAGCGGTACTTTCCTTTCCTACGAGCAGTACTTC
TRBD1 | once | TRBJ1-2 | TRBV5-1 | CASGNLGQGRGYTF | TGCGCCAGCGGCAATCTCGGACAGGGAAGGGGCTACACCTTC
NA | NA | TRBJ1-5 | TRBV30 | CAWSVRGFNQPQHF | TGTGCCTGGAGTGTAAGGGGCTTCAATCAGCCCCAGCATTTT
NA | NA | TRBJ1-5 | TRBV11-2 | CASSQGVNQPQHF | TGTGCCAGCAGCCAAGGGGTCAATCAGCCCCAGCATTTT
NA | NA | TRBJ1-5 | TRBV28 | CASSLTQGYAGQPQHF | TGTGCCAGCAGTTTAACCCAGGGTTACGCGGGGCAGCCCCAGCATTTT
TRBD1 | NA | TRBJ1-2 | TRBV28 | CASSFGTGGHYGYTF | TGTGCCAGCAGTTTCGGGACAGGGGGCCACTATGGCTACACCTTC
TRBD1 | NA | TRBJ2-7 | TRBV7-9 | CASSAPPGTGENEQYF | TGTGCCAGCAGCGCGCCCCCCGGGACAGGGGAAAACGAGCAGTACTTC
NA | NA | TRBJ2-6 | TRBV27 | CASSLSTGSGANVLTF | TGTGCCAGCAGTTTATCGACGGGGTCTGGGGCCAACGTCCTGACTTTC
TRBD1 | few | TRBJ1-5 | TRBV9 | CASSAGTGGSAQPQHF | TGTGCCAGCAGCGCCGGAACAGGGGGCAGCGCTCAGCCCCAGCATTTT
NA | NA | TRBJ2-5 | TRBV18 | CASSPRQREETQYF | TGTGCCAGCTCACCACGTCAAAGAGAAGAGACCCAGTACTTC
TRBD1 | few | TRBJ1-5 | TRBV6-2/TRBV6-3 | CASSPTGQGNQPQHF | TGTGCCAGCAGCCCGACAGGGCAGGGCAATCAGCCCCAGCATTTT
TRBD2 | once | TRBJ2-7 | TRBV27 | CASSLQGLAYEQYF | TGTGCCAGCAGTTTACAGGGACTAGCCTACGAGCAGTACTTC
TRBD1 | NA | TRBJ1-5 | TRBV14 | CASSLPGQGAYSNQPQHF | TGTGCCAGCAGCCTGCCGGGACAGGGGGCATATAGCAATCAGCCCCAGCATTTT
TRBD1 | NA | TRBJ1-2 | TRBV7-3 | CASSSQDRVGGYTF | TGTGCCAGCAGCTCCCAAGACAGGGTTGGTGGCTACACCTTC
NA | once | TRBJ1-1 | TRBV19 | CASSKGDTRNTEAFF | TGTGCCAGTAGTAAGGGGGACACAAGGAACACTGAAGCTTTCTTT
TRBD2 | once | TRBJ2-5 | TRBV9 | CASSVAGGVQETQYF | TGTGCCAGCAGCGTAGCTGGGGGGGTCCAGGAGACCCAGTACTTC
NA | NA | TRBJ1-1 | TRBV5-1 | CASSLAGINTEAFF | TGCGCCAGCAGCTTGGCCGGGATCAACACTGAAGCTTTCTTT
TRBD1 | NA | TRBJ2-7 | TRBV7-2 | CASSLDTGGAYF | TGTGCCAGCAGCTTAGACACAGGGGGTGCGTACTTC